This T cell receptor beta chain is from a study of T cell repertoires in cytomegalovirus infection. At the level of the study: Both CMV infection and a matching HLA type were indicated by public TCR beta signatures.

This clonotype was recorded at least ten times. Via MiXCR, TCRdb re-called the reads, giving one row per CDR3 protein. The sample has around 250,000 distinct CDR3 sequences, over 15% seen once; the top ten hold over 40%. Germline V gene data show CDR1 as SGHTA and CDR2 as FQGNSA. This CDR3 comprises 14 residues. The V and J ends lost 4 bases and 3 bases respectively, with 10 bases between them. The clonotype comes from a human donor in good health (CMV status not recorded). Some clones in this sample may be carry-over from other donors' samples. Sample: CD8+ T cells from PBMCs. The J gene is TRBJ2-1, the V gene TRBV7-2, with D possibly matching TRBD2 (6 bases). The CDR3 is CASSSTGDYNEQFF. CDR3 sequence (DNA): TGTGCCAGCAGCTCTACGGGGGACTACAATGAGCAGTTCTTC.